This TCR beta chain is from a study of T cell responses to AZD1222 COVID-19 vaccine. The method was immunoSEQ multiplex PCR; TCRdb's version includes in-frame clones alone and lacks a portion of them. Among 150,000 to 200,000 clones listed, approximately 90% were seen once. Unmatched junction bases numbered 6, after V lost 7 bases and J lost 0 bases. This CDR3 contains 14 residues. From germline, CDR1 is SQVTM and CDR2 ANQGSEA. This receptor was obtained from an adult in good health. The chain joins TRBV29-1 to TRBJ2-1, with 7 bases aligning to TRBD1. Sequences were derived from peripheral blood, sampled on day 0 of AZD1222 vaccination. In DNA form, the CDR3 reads TGCAGCGGCGTGGGACAGAACTCCTACAATGAGCAGTTCTTC. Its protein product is CSGVGQNSYNEQFF.